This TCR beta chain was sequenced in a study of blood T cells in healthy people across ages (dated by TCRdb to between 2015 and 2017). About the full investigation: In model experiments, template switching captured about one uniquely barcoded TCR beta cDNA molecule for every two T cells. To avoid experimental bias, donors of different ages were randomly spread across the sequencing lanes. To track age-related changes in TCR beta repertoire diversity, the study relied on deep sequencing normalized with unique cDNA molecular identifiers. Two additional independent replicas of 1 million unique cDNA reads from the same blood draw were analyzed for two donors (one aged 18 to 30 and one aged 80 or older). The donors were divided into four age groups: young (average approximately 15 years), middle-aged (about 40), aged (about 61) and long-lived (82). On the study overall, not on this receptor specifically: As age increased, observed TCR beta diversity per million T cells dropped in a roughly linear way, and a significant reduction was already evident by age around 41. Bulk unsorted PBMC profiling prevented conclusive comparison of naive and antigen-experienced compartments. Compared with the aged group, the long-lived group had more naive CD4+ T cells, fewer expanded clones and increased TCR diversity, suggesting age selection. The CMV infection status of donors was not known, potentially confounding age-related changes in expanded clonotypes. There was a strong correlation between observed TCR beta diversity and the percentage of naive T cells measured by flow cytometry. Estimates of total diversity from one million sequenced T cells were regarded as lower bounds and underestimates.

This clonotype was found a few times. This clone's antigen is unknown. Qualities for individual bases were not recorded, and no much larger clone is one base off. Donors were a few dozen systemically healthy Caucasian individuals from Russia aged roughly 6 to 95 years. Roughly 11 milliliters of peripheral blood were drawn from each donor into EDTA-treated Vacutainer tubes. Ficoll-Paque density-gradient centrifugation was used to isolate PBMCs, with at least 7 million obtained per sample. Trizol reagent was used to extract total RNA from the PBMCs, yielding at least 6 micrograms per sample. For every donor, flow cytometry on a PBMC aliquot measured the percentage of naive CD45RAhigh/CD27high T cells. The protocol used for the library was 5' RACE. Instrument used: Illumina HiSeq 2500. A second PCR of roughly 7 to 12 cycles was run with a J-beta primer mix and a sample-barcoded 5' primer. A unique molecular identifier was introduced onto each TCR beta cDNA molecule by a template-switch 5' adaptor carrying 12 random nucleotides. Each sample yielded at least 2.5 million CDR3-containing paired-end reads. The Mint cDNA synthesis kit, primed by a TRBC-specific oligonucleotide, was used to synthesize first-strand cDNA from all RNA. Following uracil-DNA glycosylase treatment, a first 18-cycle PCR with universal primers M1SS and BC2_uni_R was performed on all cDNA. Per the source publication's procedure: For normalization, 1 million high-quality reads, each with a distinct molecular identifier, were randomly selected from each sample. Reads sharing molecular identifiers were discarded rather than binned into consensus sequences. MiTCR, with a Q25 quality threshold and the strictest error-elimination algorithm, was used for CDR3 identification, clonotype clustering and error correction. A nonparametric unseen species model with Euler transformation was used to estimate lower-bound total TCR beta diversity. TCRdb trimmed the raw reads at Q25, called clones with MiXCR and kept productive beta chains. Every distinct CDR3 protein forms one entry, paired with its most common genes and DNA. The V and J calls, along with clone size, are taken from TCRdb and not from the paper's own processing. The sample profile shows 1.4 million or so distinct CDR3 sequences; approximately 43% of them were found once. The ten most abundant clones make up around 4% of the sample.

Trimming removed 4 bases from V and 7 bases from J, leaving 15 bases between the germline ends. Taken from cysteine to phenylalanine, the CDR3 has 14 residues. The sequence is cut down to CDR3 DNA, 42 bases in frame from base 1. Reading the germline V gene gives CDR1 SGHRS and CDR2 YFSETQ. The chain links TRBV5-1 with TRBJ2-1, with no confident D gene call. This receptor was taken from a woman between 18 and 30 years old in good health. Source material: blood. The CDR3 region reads CASSLTSTGNEQFF. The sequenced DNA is TGCGCCAGCAGCCTGACCTCAACCGGTAATGAGCAGTTCTTC.